What follows are 14 T cell receptor beta chains derived from one specimen sequenced in a study of T cell repertoires in cytomegalovirus infection. Their recognized antigens are unknown. TCRdb redid the calling of the reads with MiXCR, one entry per CDR3 protein. This sample yields approximately 73,000 distinct CDR3 sequences, of which 40% are seen a single time; 80% to 95% belongs to the top ten. Sequences were derived from CD8+ T cells from cultured PBMCs, sampled from culture after CMV antigen stimulation. The receptors were sampled from a human donor in good health (CMV status not recorded). Some clones in this sample may be carry-over from other donors' samples.

This clonotype showed up just a few times. J is TRBJ2-7 and V is TRBV18; D uncertain. The germline V and J ends were trimmed by 6 bases and 2 bases, with 8 bases remaining between them. CDR1 is KGHSH and CDR2 is LQKENI in the germline V gene. This CDR3 comprises 12 residues. The CDR3: CASSSGPYEQYF. The CDR3 DNA is TGTGCCAGCTCCTCAGGCCCCTACGAGCAGTACTTC.

V gene TRBV2 combines with J gene TRBJ1-1; D perhaps matches TRBD1 (6 bases). The CDR3 is made up of 17 amino acids. Trimming shortened V by 3 bases and J by 0 bases, and 17 bases separated the two germline ends. The germline V gene has CDR1 SNHLY and CDR2 FYNNEI. For the CDR3, the DNA is TGTGCCAGCAGTGATAAGGGGGACATTTTCATGAACACTGAAGCTTTCTTT. The encoded protein is CASSDKGDIFMNTEAFF.

The chain couples TRBV6-1 to TRBJ2-3; 11 bases are a match to TRBD2. This CDR3 contains 15 residues. Germline CDR1 and CDR2: MNHNS and SASEGT. V dropped 1 base and J dropped 4; count of bases not matched to a gene: 1. The CDR3 DNA reads as TGTGCCAGCAGTGAAGGACTAGCGGGGTCAGATACGCAGTATTTT. It yields the protein CASSEGLAGSDTQYF.

The chain joins TRBV7-4 to TRBJ2-1; TRBD2 matches 10 bases. V was clipped by 1 base and J by 7 bases; unmatched bases: 4. CDR1 SGHVT and CDR2 SQSDAQ come from the germline V gene. The CDR3 is 15 residues long. CDR3 amino acids: CASSLVLAGRNEQFF. DNA for the CDR3: TGTGCCAGCAGCTTAGTACTAGCGGGGAGAAATGAGCAGTTCTTC.

The V gene is TRBV6-2 or TRBV6-3, the J gene TRBJ1-1, with D unclear. The CDR3 sequence is 16 residues long. The germline CDR1 and CDR2 sequences are MNHEY and SVGEGT. Trimming pared 3 bases from V and 0 bases from J, leaving 14 bases between. The CDR3 sequence is CASSYGVKGVNTEAFF. CDR3 DNA: TGTGCCAGCAGTTATGGGGTGAAGGGAGTGAACACTGAAGCTTTCTTT.

The rearrangement links TRBV19 to TRBJ1-2, with 9 positions matching TRBD1. Germline lookup yields CDR1 LNHDA and CDR2 SQIVND (reference sequence). With 4 bases clipped from V and 4 bases from J, the junction kept 7 bases outside the gene matches. This CDR3 region has 15 residues. The chain's CDR3 is CASSTLTGGSYGYTF. The CDR3 region has the DNA TGTGCCAGTAGTACCCTGACAGGGGGAAGCTATGGCTACACCTTC.

The V gene is TRBV12-3 or TRBV12-4, the J gene TRBJ1-1; D may be TRBD1 (6 bases). Trimming took off 8 bases at V and 6 bases at J, with 16 bases between the two ends. The length of the CDR3 is 13 residues. The CDR3 spells CASRKTGTAEAFF. The DNA of the CDR3 is TGTGCCAGCCGAAAGACAGGAACGGCTGAAGCTTTCTTT.

This clonotype was counted between two and nine times. The rearrangement uses TRBV5-1 and TRBJ1-5; TRBD1 matches at 8 bases. The V gene's germline CDR1 is SGHRS and CDR2 YFSETQ. With 1 base clipped from V and 5 bases from J, the junction kept 5 bases outside the gene matches. There are 15 residues in the CDR3. The CDR3, as DNA: TGCGCCAGCAGCTTGCACCCGACAGGGGATCAGCCCCAGCATTTT. Translation: CASSLHPTGDQPQHF.

The gene calls are TRBV6-6 and TRBJ1-1, with D perhaps TRBD1 (5 bases). V lost 5 bases and J lost 3, with 16 bases in between. CDR1 is MNHNY and CDR2 is SVGAGI in the germline V gene (reference sequence). The CDR3 contains 15 residues. DNA for the CDR3: TGTGCCAGCAGTGGGGAACAGGACTTGTACACTGAAGCTTTCTTT. Translated: CASSGEQDLYTEAFF.

This sequence joins TRBV4-3 and TRBJ2-7; 7 bases map to TRBD2. The length of the CDR3 is 13 residues. V trimming: 4 bases; J trimming: 7 bases; junction bases outside the gene matches: 7. The germline gives CDR1 LGHNA, CDR2 YSLEER. The CDR3 protein is CASSPTGEGEQYF. The CDR3 DNA follows: TGCGCCAGCAGCCCGACGGGGGAGGGGGAGCAGTACTTC.

CDR3 protein: CASSYSGGAYNEQFF. The CDR3 bases are TGCGCCAGCAGCTATAGCGGGGGGGCCTACAATGAGCAGTTCTTC. The chain recombines TRBV4-1 with TRBJ2-1; TRBD2 aligns across 11 bases. V lost 5 bases to trimming and J lost 2 bases; unmatched junction nucleotides: 2. This CDR3 is built from 15 residues. Germline V CDR1 and CDR2: MGHRA, YSYEKL.

At least ten counts were recorded for this clonotype. CDR3 amino acids: CASSQDGGHTEAFF. DNA for the CDR3: TGCGCCAGCAGCCAAGACGGAGGGCACACTGAAGCTTTCTTT. J is TRBJ1-1 and V is TRBV4-1; D unresolved. V lost 0 bases and J lost 3, with 8 bases in between. The CDR3 runs 14 residues. Germline CDR1 reads MGHRA; CDR2 reads YSYEKL.

V gene TRBV6-6 combines with J gene TRBJ2-5; 8 bases map to TRBD1. The CDR3 has 14 residues. CDR1 and CDR2 (germline): MNHNY, SVGAGI (reference sequence). The junction had 7 bases not matched to a gene; V was cut back by 6 bases and J by 4 bases. CDR3 residues: CASSPTTGAETQYF. DNA of the CDR3: TGTGCCAGCAGCCCGACGACAGGGGCAGAGACCCAGTACTTC.

This clonotype was detected ten times or more. This chain joins TRBV7-6 and TRBJ2-1, with 10 bases identical to TRBD2. V lost 1 base, J lost 8 bases, and 8 bases stayed unmatched. In germline, CDR1 is SGHVS, CDR2 FNYEAQ. This CDR3 region has 16 residues. The CDR3 DNA reads TGTGCCAGCAGCTTAGTTGGGACTAGCGTCGTCGATGAGCAGTTCTTC. It translates to CASSLVGTSVVDEQFF. The whole variable domain, remainder taken from reference TRBV7-6 and TRBJ2-1, is GAGVSQSPRYKVTKRGQDVALRCDPISGHVSLYWYRQALGQGPEFLTYFNYEAQQDKSGLPNDRFSAERPEGSISTLTIQRTEQRDSAMYRCASSLVGTSVVDEQFFGPGTRLTVL.